The next 3 T cell receptor beta chains were all read from a single sample in a study of T-cell reconstitution after alpha-beta-depleted transplantation in children. As it was prepared, the TCRbeta library received unique molecular identifiers. TCRdb re-analysed the PCR reads in MiXCR, keeping a single row per CDR3 protein. The data contain hundreds of thousands of distinct CDR3 sequences, about 10% of them singletons. Material: PBMCs, obtained before TCRalphabeta/CD19-depleted stem cell transplant. The source is a child younger than 10 with inherited bone marrow failure, due to receive a stem cell transplant.

This clonotype was detected a few times. The chain uses TRBV4-3 and TRBJ2-2; D may be TRBD1 (5 bases). The CDR3 loop spans 15 amino acids. Germline-derived CDR1 and CDR2 are LGHNA and YSLEER. V lost 0 bases to trimming and J lost 7 bases, with 12 bases between them. The CDR3 spells CASSQDGASGGELFF. The CDR3 region has the DNA TGCGCCAGCAGCCAAGATGGGGCCTCGGGCGGGGAGCTGTTTTTT.

This clonotype was seen ten or more times. As DNA, the CDR3 is TGCGCCAGCAGCTTGGGACTAGCGGAGTACGAGCAGTACTTC. Its translation: CASSLGLAEYEQYF. The chain is built from TRBV5-1 and TRBJ2-7, with 9 positions matching TRBD2. The CDR3 length is 14 residues. The V gene's germline CDR1 is SGHRS and CDR2 YFSETQ. V shed 0 bases, J shed 4 bases, and the junction held 2 bases outside the gene matches. The variable domain in full, with the rest retrieved from reference TRBV5-1 and TRBJ2-7, is KAGVTQTPRYLIKTRGQQVTLSCSPISGHRSVSWYQQTPGQGLQFLFEYFSETQRNKGNFPGRFSGRQFSNSRSEMNVSTLELGDSALYLCASSLGLAEYEQYFGPGTRLTVT.

This clonotype was found many times. The gene calls are TRBV20-1 and TRBJ2-1, with 14 bases that match TRBD2. This CDR3 is built from 13 residues. Per germline, CDR1 DFQATT and CDR2 SNEGSKA (reference sequence). V gave up 4 bases and J gave up 8 bases; unmatched junction bases: 1. Here the CDR3 reads CSAMTSGRDEQFF. CDR3 coding DNA: TGCAGTGCTATGACTAGCGGGAGGGATGAGCAGTTCTTC.